Listed below are T cell receptor beta chains from one sample, sequenced in a study of T cells in Graves' hyperthyroidism and ophthalmopathy. TCRdb recomputed calls from the multiplex PCR reads with MiXCR, one row per CDR3 protein. The sample has 300,000 or so distinct CDR3 sequences, roughly 15% seen once. Specimen: blood. The receptors derive from a man younger than 40 with Graves' hyperthyroidism. Each CDR3 is given with its conserved first and last residue. D genes are given only for firm matches. For some rows the clone size is stated as once, few or many, or as a class when expanded; others skip it.

DNA: TGTGCCAGCAGTTTTAACCAGCCCCAGCATTTT
CDR3: CASSFNQPQHF
size: few
J: TRBJ1-5
D: -
V: TRBV28

DNA: TGTGCCAGCAGCTTAGCAGAGAACACCGGGGAGCTGTTTTTT
CDR3: CASSLAENTGELFF
size: few
J: TRBJ2-2
D: -
V: TRBV7-9

DNA: TGCGCCAGCAGCGAGGGACTAGCTTATCAAGAGACCCAGTACTTC
CDR3: CASSEGLAYQETQYF
size: many
J: TRBJ2-5
D: TRBD2
V: TRBV5-1

DNA: TGTGCCAGTAGCGACCTCTTGACGGTTAACACTGAAGCTTTCTTT
CDR3: CASSDLLTVNTEAFF
size: -
J: TRBJ1-1
D: -
V: TRBV19

DNA: TGCAGTGCTAGAGACACAGGGGGCAATGAAAAACTGTTTTTT
CDR3: CSARDTGGNEKLFF
size: -
J: TRBJ1-4
D: TRBD1
V: TRBV20-1

DNA: TGTGCCAGCAGGGACTCACCTTCAGTCACAGATACGCAGTATTTT
CDR3: CASRDSPSVTDTQYF
size: many
J: TRBJ2-3
D: -
V: TRBV6-1

DNA: TGTGCCAGCAGCTCATGGGGGGTTAGTTGGGAGACCCAGTACTTC
CDR3: CASSSWGVSWETQYF
size: -
J: TRBJ2-5
D: -
V: TRBV3-1

DNA: TGTGCCAGCAGCCTGACGGGGGAGAATGAGCAGTTCTTC
CDR3: CASSLTGENEQFF
size: -
J: TRBJ2-1
D: -
V: TRBV7-2

DNA: TGCAGTGCTCAAGAAACTAGCGGGAGTGATACGCAGTATTTT
CDR3: CSAQETSGSDTQYF
size: -
J: TRBJ2-3
D: TRBD2
V: TRBV20-1

DNA: TGTGCCAGCAGCCCAGTAAGGGACGGAGGAACGCAGTATTTT
CDR3: CASSPVRDGGTQYF
size: many
J: TRBJ2-3
D: -
V: TRBV7-6

DNA: TGTGCCAGCGGGCTAGCGGGAGCGATCGGGGAGCTGTTTTTT
CDR3: CASGLAGAIGELFF
size: few
J: TRBJ2-2
D: TRBD2
V: TRBV7-3

DNA: TGTGCCAGCAGCAAGACTAGCCTAGCGAACACCGGGGAGCTGTTTTTT
CDR3: CASSKTSLANTGELFF
size: many
J: TRBJ2-2
D: TRBD2
V: TRBV7-3

DNA: TGTGCCACCAGTGATTCGCCCCCCCGGACAAGCACAGATACGCAGTATTTT
CDR3: CATSDSPPRTSTDTQYF
size: many
J: TRBJ2-3
D: -
V: TRBV24-1

DNA: TGTGCCAGCAGTTTATCTTCTCTCGGGGTGGGGCAGCTGGGGCCCTATGGCTACACCTTC
CDR3: CASSLSSLGVGQLGPYGYTF
size: -
J: TRBJ1-2
D: -
V: TRBV27

DNA: TGTGCCTGGAGTGTACTAGCGGGATATGGCATTCAGTACTTC
CDR3: CAWSVLAGYGIQYF
size: -
J: TRBJ2-4
D: TRBD2
V: TRBV30

DNA: TGTGCCACCAGCAGCGCCAGGAGCTCCTACAATGAGCAGTTCTTC
CDR3: CATSSARSSYNEQFF
size: -
J: TRBJ2-1
D: -
V: TRBV15

DNA: TGTGCCAGCAGTTCCGGGGACAGATCCTACAATGAGCAGTTCTTC
CDR3: CASSSGDRSYNEQFF
size: many
J: TRBJ2-1
D: TRBD1
V: TRBV27

DNA: TGTGCCAGCAGCTCTTTACACCACCAGCCCCAGCATTTT
CDR3: CASSSLHHQPQHF
size: many
J: TRBJ1-5
D: -
V: TRBV7-3

DNA: TGTGCCAGCAGCTTAGTTGGTGGCAGCTACTATAATTCACCCCTCCACTTT
CDR3: CASSLVGGSYYNSPLHF
size: -
J: TRBJ1-6
D: -
V: TRBV7-2

DNA: TGTGCCAGCTCCCCGACGACAACTCCATACGAGCAGTACTTC
CDR3: CASSPTTTPYEQYF
size: many
J: TRBJ2-7
D: -
V: TRBV11-2

DNA: TGCGCCAGCAGCCTTCCCTCTGCTCGAGATACGCAGTATTTT
CDR3: CASSLPSARDTQYF
size: -
J: TRBJ2-3
D: -
V: TRBV4-1

DNA: TGTGCCAGCAGTGAAGCTATCCTAACTAGCGGGAGATATGAGCAGTTCTTC
CDR3: CASSEAILTSGRYEQFF
size: many
J: TRBJ2-1
D: TRBD2
V: TRBV2

DNA: TGTGCCAGCAGTTCGATAGGTAGCGGGATCTACGAGCAGTACTTC
CDR3: CASSSIGSGIYEQYF
size: many
J: TRBJ2-7
D: TRBD2
V: TRBV12-3/TRBV12-4

DNA: TGTGCCATCAGTGAACCTACCGCCGGGGGAGTCTACAATGAGCAGTTCTTC
CDR3: CAISEPTAGGVYNEQFF
size: -
J: TRBJ2-1
D: -
V: TRBV10-3

DNA: TGTGCCACCAGCAGCACGGCGGGCGGGAGGGCCCTCTTCCTATACAATGAGCAGTTCTTC
CDR3: CATSSTAGGRALFLYNEQFF
size: -
J: TRBJ2-1
D: TRBD2
V: TRBV15

DNA: TGCAGTGCTGAGGCTAGGGGAGGGGGAACCTACGAGCAGTACTTC
CDR3: CSAEARGGGTYEQYF
size: -
J: TRBJ2-7
D: -
V: TRBV20-1

DNA: TGCAGTGCCAGGGGTCGGAGTAGCGGGAGACTTCCGAAAGATACGCAGTATTTT
CDR3: CSARGRSSGRLPKDTQYF
size: -
J: TRBJ2-3
D: TRBD2
V: TRBV20-1

DNA: TGTGCCAGCAGCCACCCGGGACTAGCGGGAGGGGAACCCTACGAGCAGTACTTC
CDR3: CASSHPGLAGGEPYEQYF
size: many
J: TRBJ2-7
D: TRBD2
V: TRBV3-1

DNA: TGTGCCAGCAGCCCTTACGAGGGGGCGAGCAATCAGCCCCAGCATTTT
CDR3: CASSPYEGASNQPQHF
size: few
J: TRBJ1-5
D: TRBD1
V: TRBV9

DNA: TGTGCCAGCAGGCGCCCTGGGCAGAGCTCCTACAATGAGCAGTTCTTC
CDR3: CASRRPGQSSYNEQFF
size: many
J: TRBJ2-1
D: -
V: TRBV12-3/TRBV12-4

DNA: TGTGCCACCAGTGAGTCGACTAGCGGGCTTTACAATGAGCAGTTCTTC
CDR3: CATSESTSGLYNEQFF
size: many
J: TRBJ2-1
D: TRBD2
V: TRBV24-1

DNA: TGTGCCAGCAGCCCACCCATCAGGGGGGAACTGTTTTTT
CDR3: CASSPPIRGELFF
size: -
J: TRBJ2-2
D: -
V: TRBV7-6

DNA: TGTGCCAGCACCTTCGGTCACGGGCAGTACTTC
CDR3: CASTFGHGQYF
size: many
J: TRBJ2-7
D: -
V: TRBV27

DNA: TGTGCCAGCAGCCCAATCCCTCGGGATACGCAGTATTTT
CDR3: CASSPIPRDTQYF
size: many
J: TRBJ2-3
D: -
V: TRBV7-3

DNA: TGCGCCAGCAGCTCGTTGGGGACAGAAGGGACTGAAGCTTTCTTT
CDR3: CASSSLGTEGTEAFF
size: many
J: TRBJ1-1
D: TRBD1
V: TRBV5-1

DNA: TGCAGTGCTAGAGATAGGGGACAGGGGATTGGGACCCAGTACTTC
CDR3: CSARDRGQGIGTQYF
size: many
J: TRBJ2-5
D: TRBD1
V: TRBV20-1

DNA: TGTGCCAGCAGGGGGACCAGTACAGATACGCAGTATTTT
CDR3: CASRGTSTDTQYF
size: many
J: TRBJ2-3
D: -
V: TRBV5-5

DNA: TGTGCCAGCAGCTTAGGAGGGGGCCACGAGACCCAGTACTTC
CDR3: CASSLGGGHETQYF
size: many
J: TRBJ2-5
D: TRBD1
V: TRBV7-2

DNA: TGTGCCACCAGTGATCCACAGGGAAACACCGGGGAGCTGTTTTTT
CDR3: CATSDPQGNTGELFF
size: many
J: TRBJ2-2
D: -
V: TRBV24-1

DNA: TGTGCCAGCAGTTTAGCAGCTCTAGCGGGAGAAGATGAGCAGTTCTTC
CDR3: CASSLAALAGEDEQFF
size: many
J: TRBJ2-1
D: TRBD2
V: TRBV28

DNA: TGTGCCAGCAGCCAGTATAACGAGGTGTCAGATACGCAGTATTTT
CDR3: CASSQYNEVSDTQYF
size: -
J: TRBJ2-3
D: -
V: TRBV14

DNA: TGCGCCAGCAGCATTACAGGGGAACAGCAGTACTTC
CDR3: CASSITGEQQYF
size: few
J: TRBJ2-7
D: TRBD1
V: TRBV5-1

DNA: TGTGCCAGCAGCCAATTCAAGACAGATACGCAGTATTTT
CDR3: CASSQFKTDTQYF
size: many
J: TRBJ2-3
D: -
V: TRBV3-1

DNA: TGCAGTGCTAGGCTAGCGGACAGGGGGAGAGAGACCCAGTACTTC
CDR3: CSARLADRGRETQYF
size: many
J: TRBJ2-5
D: TRBD1
V: TRBV20-1

DNA: TGCGCCAGCAGTGACGGGGGTTTACCCTGGGATACGCAGTATTTT
CDR3: CASSDGGLPWDTQYF
size: -
J: TRBJ2-3
D: -
V: TRBV10-2

DNA: TGTGCCAGCAGCCCCACCGGGACAGTGAACACTGAAGCTTTCTTT
CDR3: CASSPTGTVNTEAFF
size: -
J: TRBJ1-1
D: TRBD1
V: TRBV9

DNA: TGTGCCAGTACCACTGCGGGGACTGAAGCTTTCTTT
CDR3: CASTTAGTEAFF
size: -
J: TRBJ1-1
D: -
V: TRBV19

DNA: TGTGCCTGGAGTCAAAGGTTTGGTGAGGAGCTGTTTTTT
CDR3: CAWSQRFGEELFF
size: many
J: TRBJ2-2
D: -
V: TRBV30

DNA: TGTGCCAGTAGTATCGTGGGGCTATTCACAGATACGCAGTATTTT
CDR3: CASSIVGLFTDTQYF
size: -
J: TRBJ2-3
D: -
V: TRBV19